These 28 T cell receptor gamma chains were all obtained from the same sample, sequenced in a study of γδ T cells in repeated Plasmodium falciparum infection. TCRdb re-called clones from the multiplex PCR reads using CATT. The sample contains 25,000 to 30,000 gamma-chain clones, around 3% of which appear only once. Vgamma9/Vdelta2+ and Vdelta2-negative gammadelta T cells were flow-sorted from PBMC for bulk sequencing. The sample taken for sequencing was gamma-delta T cells from blood. All receptors derive from a pool of human donors (malaria-infected and uninfected, not separated).

The table lists this clone with many counts. The TCRdb protein, from a much larger clone, departs from this DNA's translation at residue 9, likely by read error; the protein shown derives from the DNA. The chain recombines TRGV4 with TRGJ1 or TRGJ2. The CDR3 loop spans 15 amino acids. V lost 0 bases, J lost 8 bases, and 13 bases stayed unmatched. From germline, CDR1 is EGSTGY and CDR2 YDSYTSSV. The CDR3 loop reads CATWDGHPLGDKKLF. Here the CDR3 DNA reads TGTGCCACCTGGGATGGGCACCCCCTTGGGGATAAGAAACTCTTT.

Concerning this clone itself: The protein held in TCRdb is that of a much larger clone and does not match this DNA's translation at residue 3, likely because of a read error; the protein shown is translated from the DNA. V gene TRGV9 combines with J gene TRGJ1 or TRGJ2. TCRdb leaves out the J gene; it was filled in here by matching the DNA to germline. This CDR3 has 15 amino acids. Looked up from germline, CDR1 is GITISATS and CDR2 is ISYDGTV (reference sequence). This CDR3 reads CASWEVPRIYYKKLF. CDR3 in DNA: TGTGCCTCGTGGGAGGTGCCACGAATTTATTATAAGAAACTCTTT.

This clone was observed a handful of times. TCRdb's entry gives the protein of a much larger clone, which mismatches this DNA's translation at residue 13, likely from a read error; the protein reported here is translated from the DNA. This chain connects TRGV9 to TRGJP. TCRdb leaves out the J gene; it was filled in here by matching the DNA to germline. This CDR3 region has 17 residues. Germline assignment: CDR1 GITISATS and CDR2 ISYDGTV (reference sequence). CDR3 in amino acids: CALWEVNPELGKEIKVF. CDR3 DNA sequence: TGTGCCTTGTGGGAGGTGAATCCTGAGTTGGGCAAAGAAATCAAGGTATTT.

This clone showed up just a few times. The protein recorded in TCRdb matches a much larger clone and deviates from this DNA's translation at residue 12, suggesting a read error; the protein here is obtained by translating the DNA. The chain combines TRGV9 with TRGJP1. CDR3 length: 17 amino acids. The germline V gene encodes CDR1 GITISATS and CDR2 ISYDGTV (reference sequence). CDR3 sequence (DNA): TGTGCCTTGTGGGAGCCGCACCACCTTACCACTGATTGGTTCAAGATATTT. Amino acids: CALWEPHHLTTDWFKIF.

This clone has a count of ten or more. This chain joins TRGV3 and TRGJP2. Because TCRdb records no J gene, it was assigned here through a match of the DNA to germline. J was trimmed by 9 bases and V by 0 bases; bases with no gene match: 13. Germline CDR1 VTNTFY, CDR2 YDVSTARD (reference sequence). There are 16 residues in the CDR3. CDR3 amino acids: CATWDRPALWYWIKTF. CDR3 in DNA: TGTGCCACCTGGGACAGGCCTGCTTTGTGGTATTGGATCAAGACGTTT.

With respect to this clone: The amino acid sequence in TCRdb belongs to a much larger clone and departs from this DNA's translation at residue 7, likely a sequencing read error; the sequence shown is translated from the DNA. CDR3 in DNA: TGTGCCTTGTGGGGCTGTTCGGGATATAAGAAACTCTTT. Translated, it gives CALWGCSGYKKLF. The rearrangement uses TRGV9 and TRGJ1 or TRGJ2. TCRdb is silent on the J gene; assignment here came from matching the DNA to germline. V was pared by 5 bases and J by 7 bases, with 11 bases of the junction left unmatched. Germline-derived CDR1 and CDR2 are GITISATS and ISYDGTV (reference sequence). The CDR3 is 13 residues long.

On this clone: TCRdb's listed protein matches a much larger clone and diverges from this DNA's translation at residue 14, likely through a read error; the protein shown comes from the DNA. The J gene is TRGJ1 or TRGJ2, the V gene TRGV2. The CDR3 spans 17 residues. In germline, CDR1 is EGSNGY, CDR2 YDSYNSKV. The CDR3 here is CATWDGNSRANYYNKLF. The CDR3 coding sequence is TGTGCCACCTGGGACGGAAATTCCCGTGCCAATTATTATAATAAACTCTTT.

This clone is medium-sized (0.01 to 0.1%) by share. The rearrangement joins TRGV9 to TRGJ1 or TRGJ2. Germline lookup yields CDR1 GITISATS and CDR2 ISYDGTV (reference sequence). This CDR3 has 14 residues. V shed 0 bases, J shed 6 bases, and the junction held 8 bases outside the gene matches. The chain's CDR3 is CALWEVRCGYKKLF. The CDR3 DNA is TGTGCCTTGTGGGAGGTGCGGTGTGGTTATAAGAAACTCTTT.

This clone came up a few times. It differs at one base from a far larger clone, so likely a read error. No DNA is shown, since the ends of the CDR3 on it are uncertain; the CDR3 is the one TCRdb lists. Other DNA sequences in this sample translate to the same CDR3. Called V gene: TRGV9; the J gene was not called. Looked up from germline, CDR1 is GITISATS and CDR2 is ISYDGTV (reference sequence). The CDR3 is 30 residues long, ends included. The CDR3 sequence: CALWEQGLRNSLAVEQHLLSQVSIGRIQHF.

Only a few counts were recorded for this clone. The protein in TCRdb stems from a much larger clone and differs at residue 5 from this DNA's translation, likely a read error; here the protein is translated from the DNA. V gene TRGV9 combines with J gene TRGJ1 or TRGJ2. TCRdb offers no J gene call, so here the DNA was matched to germline to obtain one. Germline V CDR1 and CDR2: GITISATS, ISYDGTV (reference sequence). The CDR3 covers 11 residues. The V segment lost 6 bases and the J segment 10 bases; nucleotides outside the gene matches: 9. The DNA of the CDR3 is TGTGCCTTGTGGCCCCCGTGCAAGAAACTCTTT. Translating it yields CALWPPCKKLF.

Notes on this clone: This DNA translates differently at residue 5 from the TCRdb protein, which is that of a much larger clone; a read error is likely, and the protein shown is the DNA's own translation. This chain connects TRGV4 to TRGJ1 or TRGJ2. The J gene was not available in TCRdb and was assigned here by matching the DNA to germline segments. Germline V gives CDR1 EGSTGY, CDR2 YDSYTSSV. There are 14 residues in the CDR3. The V gene end was trimmed by 5 bases and the J gene end by 4 bases; junction bases not matched to a gene: 11. This chain's CDR3 is CATWGGPPYYKKLF. CDR3 DNA: TGTGCCACCTGGGGTGGCCCTCCGTATTATAAGAAACTCTTT.

Many counts were recorded for this clone. TCRdb shows a much larger clone's protein in place of this DNA's translation, and the two differ at residue 2, likely through a read error; the protein shown is translated from the DNA. The rearrangement links TRGV4 to TRGJ1 or TRGJ2. The CDR3 extends over 11 amino acids. Germline V gene sequence: CDR1 EGSTGY, CDR2 YDSYTSSV. The CDR3 DNA reads as TGTACCACCATGAATTATTATAAGAAACTCTTT. It specifies CTTMNYYKKLF.

In its sample, this clone was seen many times. TCRdb lists the protein of a much larger clone for this DNA, which differs at residue 15, so this is likely a read error; the protein given here is translated from the DNA itself. The rearrangement joins TRGV9 to TRGJP. The CDR3 extends over 17 amino acids. Germline V gene sequence: CDR1 GITISATS, CDR2 ISYDGTV (reference sequence). The CDR3 DNA follows: TGTGCCTTGTGGGAGGTGACTGGTGAGTTGGGCAAAAAAATCGAGGTATTT. Translating gives CALWEVTGELGKKIEVF.

Points on this clone: TCRdb's listed protein matches a much larger clone and diverges from this DNA's translation at residue 12, likely through a read error; the protein shown comes from the DNA. No J gene call was made, and the V gene is TRGV2. This CDR3 has 14 amino acids. Germline lookup yields CDR1 EGSNGY and CDR2 YDSYNSKV. DNA for the CDR3: TGTGCCACCTGGGACGGGCCGACGTATTATAAGGAACTCTTT. Translation gives CATWDGPTYYKELF.

This clone was recorded a few times. TCRdb attributes to this sequence the protein of a much larger clone, which differs from the DNA translation at residues 3 and 9; a read error is likely, and the protein displayed is translated from the DNA. This chain links TRGV9 with TRGJP. CDR3 length: 18 amino acids. The V gene's germline CDR1 is GITISATS and CDR2 ISYDGTV (reference sequence). In DNA form, the CDR3 reads TGTGCCTCGTGGGAGGTGGTGGGAAGAGAGTTGGGCAAAAAAATCAAGGTATTT. Protein: CASWEVVGRELGKKIKVF.

This clone occurred many times. The TCRdb protein, from a much larger clone, departs from this DNA's translation at residue 4, likely by read error; the protein shown derives from the DNA. This chain connects TRGV8 to TRGJ1 or TRGJ2. TCRdb records no J gene; here it was assigned by comparing the DNA to germline. The germline V gene has CDR1 VENAVY and CDR2 YDSYNSRV. CDR3 size: 11 residues. The CDR3 spells CATREGYKKLF. CDR3 sequence (DNA): TGTGCCACCCGGGAGGGATATAAGAAACTCTTT.

This clone was detected many times. A read error likely explains why the TCRdb protein, taken from a much larger clone, differs from this DNA's translation at residue 12; the protein shown is translated from the DNA. The genes are TRGV9 and TRGJP1. No J gene was available from TCRdb, and it was assigned here by a germline match of the DNA. Germline values: CDR1 GITISATS, CDR2 ISYDGTV (reference sequence). CDR3 length: 15 residues. The chain's CDR3 is CALWEFHTTGWLKIF. The CDR3 region has the DNA TGTGCCTTGTGGGAGTTCCATACCACTGGTTGGCTCAAGATATTT.

A word on this clone: The protein that TCRdb holds for this DNA derives from a much larger clone and differs from the translated DNA at residue 3, which likely indicates a read error; the protein shown here is translated from the DNA. The rearrangement uses TRGV2 and TRGJ1 or TRGJ2. Here the J gene was assigned by germline matching of the DNA, as TCRdb has none. Germline loops: CDR1 EGSNGY, CDR2 YDSYNSKV. The CDR3 runs to 14 residues. The CDR3, as DNA: TGTGCCATCTGGGACGGATTAACGCATTATAAGAAACTCTTT. Its protein product is CAIWDGLTHYKKLF.

This clone appeared many times. TCRdb pairs this DNA with a much larger clone's protein that differs at residue 5, likely a read error; the protein shown was translated from the DNA. This chain connects TRGV4 to TRGJ1 or TRGJ2. TCRdb leaves out the J gene; it was filled in here by matching the DNA to germline. Trimming at V came to 5 bases and at J to 6 bases, leaving 13 bases not matched to a gene. Germline CDR1 reads EGSTGY; CDR2 reads YDSYTSSV. The CDR3 has 14 amino acids. The CDR3 nucleotides are TGTGCCACCTGGGGTGCAGTTTCCGGTTATAAGAAACTCTTT. It yields the protein CATWGAVSGYKKLF.

This clone was recorded a few times. The rearrangement uses TRGV9 and TRGJ1 or TRGJ2. No J gene was available from TCRdb, and it was assigned here by a germline match of the DNA. Trimming took 6 bases from V and 5 from J; bases not matched to a gene: 22. The CDR3 consists of 17 residues. Germline values: CDR1 GITISATS, CDR2 ISYDGTV (reference sequence). The CDR3 DNA sequence: TGTGCCTTGTGGAGGTGCAATCGAGCAATCAGGAATTATAAGAAACTCTTT. Translation: CALWRCNRAIRNYKKLF.

Note on this clone: Only one base separates this from a far larger clonotype, so it likely reflects a read error. This same CDR3 is encoded by further DNA sequences in the sample. The rearrangement uses TRGV9 and TRGJ1 or TRGJ2. The J gene, left out of TCRdb, was set here by checking the DNA against germline. There are 13 residues in the CDR3. The germline V gene has CDR1 GITISATS and CDR2 ISYDGTV (reference sequence). The CDR3 reads CALCNSNYYKKLF. CDR3 nucleotide sequence: TGTGCCTTGTGTAATTCAAATTATTACAAGAAACTCTTT.

Notes on this clone: A far more abundant clone sits one base away, making this likely a read error. This specimen includes other DNA sequences encoding the same CDR3. The rearrangement links TRGV8 to TRGJ1 or TRGJ2. Here the J gene came from matching the DNA to germline, since TCRdb omits it. The V gene end was trimmed by 3 bases and the J gene end by 2 bases; junction bases not matched to a gene: 7. This CDR3 is 14 amino acids long. Germline CDR1 is VENAVY and CDR2 is YDSYNSRV. Here the CDR3 DNA reads TGTGCCACCTGGGATTTCTTGGATTATTATAAGAAACTCTTT. Protein sequence: CATWDFLDYYKKLF.

This clone has more than one count but fewer than ten. TCRdb's listed protein matches a much larger clone and diverges from this DNA's translation at residue 5, likely through a read error; the protein shown comes from the DNA. The rearrangement joins TRGV9 to TRGJP. Here the J gene was assigned by germline matching of the DNA, as TCRdb has none. The CDR3 runs to 18 residues. Germline V gene sequence: CDR1 GITISATS, CDR2 ISYDGTV (reference sequence). The CDR3 DNA sequence: TGTGCCTTGTGGAAGGTTATTCGGCAAGAGTTGGGCAAAAAAATCAAGGTATTT. Protein product: CALWKVIRQELGKKIKVF.

This clone was seen repeatedly, ten times or more. TCRdb lists the protein of a much larger clone for this DNA, which differs at residue 3, so this is likely a read error; the protein given here is translated from the DNA itself. This sequence joins TRGV9 and TRGJ1 or TRGJ2. The CDR3 is 12 amino acids. CDR1 is GITISATS, CDR2 ISYDGTV, per germline (reference sequence). CDR3 region: CAWWEDYYKKLF. The CDR3 nucleotides read TGTGCCTGGTGGGAAGATTATTATAAGAAACTCTTT.

As concerns this clone: This probably arose from a read error, given a far larger clone one base away. Because the CDR3's place on the DNA is in doubt, the DNA is left out and the CDR3 is given as listed by TCRdb. V gene TRGV2 was called; the J gene was not. Germline CDR1 is EGSNGY and CDR2 is YDSYNSKV. Inclusive of both ends, the CDR3 amounts to 32 amino acids. The CDR3 region is CATWDGRRIIRNSLAVEQHLLSQVSIGRIQHF.

The V and J genes are TRGV3 and TRGJ1 or TRGJ2. The J gene was not available in TCRdb and was assigned here by matching the DNA to germline segments. Trimming cost V 6 bases and J 6 bases; bases outside gene matches: 11. The CDR3 covers 13 residues. Germline CDR1 VTNTFY, CDR2 YDVSTARD (reference sequence). CDR3 DNA: TGTGCCACCTGGACGCCACTGGGTTATAAGAAACTCTTT. This translates into CATWTPLGYKKLF.

On this clone: TCRdb's listed protein matches a much larger clone and diverges from this DNA's translation at residue 5, likely through a read error; the protein shown comes from the DNA. In DNA form, the CDR3 reads TGTGCCACCTGGGGCAGGCTCCGGAGGTATAAGAAACTCTTT. This codes for CATWGRLRRYKKLF. V is TRGV3 and J is TRGJ1 or TRGJ2. The CDR3 runs to 14 residues. The germline gives CDR1 VTNTFY, CDR2 YDVSTARD (reference sequence).

About this clone: The amino acid sequence in TCRdb belongs to a much larger clone and departs from this DNA's translation at residue 10, likely a sequencing read error; the sequence shown is translated from the DNA. The rearrangement links TRGV5 to TRGJ1 or TRGJ2. The J gene was missing in TCRdb and was found by matching the end of the DNA to germline. CDR1 is VINAFY, CDR2 YDVSNSKD, per germline. The CDR3 has 13 residues. CDR3 in DNA: TGTGCCACCTGGACCAGGAATTATTATGAGAAACTCTTT. This encodes CATWTRNYYEKLF.